Included here is one T cell receptor beta chain sequence, with context. Its target is unknown. CDR3 length: 12 amino acids. Between the trimmed V and J ends, which lost 3 bases and 9 bases, there was a span of 6 bases. Germline V gene data show CDR1 as MNHEY and CDR2 as SMNVEV (reference sequence). Cultured CD4+ T cells had their DNA profiled by the Oncomine TCR Beta short-read assay. From the PCR reads, TCRdb called clonotypes with MiXCR, one entry per CDR3 protein. The sample consists of roughly 14,000 distinct CDR3 sequences, 52% of them appearing once. Treatment described: approximately nine-day PBMC culture with coronavirus spike peptide pools or control peptides (ViraFEST assay). Culture conditions combined about 2 million PBMCs per well with 10 IU/ml IL-2 and roughly 10 ug/ml peptide pools. Having spent 10 days in culture, CD4+ T cells were then isolated by negative selection. The source of the sample is a study of vaccination and CD4 T cells after COVID-19.

The chain employs TRBV27 and TRBJ1-6; D not certain. The clonotype comes from a human donor who had recovered from COVID-19. Sequenced: CD4+ T cells from blood, cultured in vitro. Here the CDR3 reads CASSFTGSPLHF. As DNA, the CDR3 is TGTGCCAGCAGTTTTACTGGTTCACCCCTCCACTTT.